This TCR beta chain derives from a study of T cells in Graves' hyperthyroidism and ophthalmopathy (dated by TCRdb to between 2017 and 2020). About the full investigation: Peripheral blood was sampled at the time of initial diagnosis, prior to any treatment. To identify distinguishing TCR V-J signatures, a discovery cohort of some 100 patients was used, comprising roughly 45 with Graves' ophthalmopathy and around 57 with stable Graves' hyperthyroidism. Prospective prediction of ophthalmopathy was tested in an independent validation cohort consisting of some 19 hyperthyroidism patients and some 17 patients who later progressed to ophthalmopathy. For training and testing, the 100 or so patients in the discovery cohort were randomly divided in a 7:3 ratio. Thyroid tissue and blood T-cell repertoires from about 6 Graves' hyperthyroidism patients were also compared in the study. After sampling, hyperthyroidism patients received methimazole starting at 30 mg daily, and ophthalmopathy patients received high-dose intravenous methylprednisolone. The paper describes TCR Vbeta CDR3 sequencing of some 130 peripheral blood samples, made up of 43 ophthalmopathy patients, 70 to 80 hyperthyroidism patients and about 17 progressor patients.

This clonotype showed up many times. There is no known antigen for this receptor. It has no much larger one-base neighbor in the sample; base qualities were not kept. Stable Graves' hyperthyroidism was defined as no progression to ophthalmopathy during 18 months of follow-up. Hyperthyroidism patients were newly diagnosed, with disease duration under 2 months, and aged 18 to 65 years. The study excluded patients with uncontrolled infections, other autoimmune diseases, pregnancy or lactation. Diagnoses were based on clinical symptoms, serum thyroxine and TRAb, thyroid ultrasound and orbital computed tomography. Ficoll-Paque density gradient centrifugation was used to isolate PBMCs from about 10 ml of fresh peripheral blood. Total RNA was extracted using Trizol reagent, and RNA quality was assessed on an Agilent 2100 Bioanalyzer. CDR1 and CDR2 are read off the germline V gene as SGHTA and FQGNSA. The junction shows trimming of 2 bases on V and 0 bases on J, plus 4 bases between the germline ends. There are 14 amino acids in the CDR3, from cysteine to phenylalanine inclusive. This entry keeps only the CDR3 DNA: 42 bases, framed from base 1.

Points the paper makes about the study in general: In cross-validation, a model built on a 13 V-J signature told ophthalmopathy apart from stable hyperthyroidism with 87.88% sensitivity and approximately 81% specificity, and in testing the same model reached 80%/75%. No statistical method was used to set the sample size in advance, and investigators knew the group allocation. In validation, the model predicted progression to ophthalmopathy with 60% to 71% sensitivity and 72% to 85% specificity, a median of approximately 6.7 months before onset. Most expanded thyroid clonotypes (frequency above 0.001) were also found in blood, which suggests that blood repertoires may mirror thyroid immune responses.

The TCR beta CDR3 regions were amplified from the RNA transcripts. The first round of RT-PCR for the TCR CDR3 was performed with the HTBI primer set and the Qiagen OneStep RT-PCR kit. A second multiplex PCR round built the libraries, followed by size selection and purification. Sequencing of the libraries was done on an Illumina HiSeq2000 using paired-end 100 bp reads. The published analysis was carried out like this. Raw data were processed with SOAPnuke, discarding reads with adapters, uncalled bases, mean Phred below 15, or no exact constant-primer or identifier match. COPE v1.2.5 was used to merge the high-quality paired reads, and each unique nucleotide sequence was defined as a clonotype. MiTCR v1.1 was used to align clonotypes to the IMGT TRBV, TRBD and TRBJ reference segments. Analysis was restricted to V-J combinations with a frequency above 0.0001, which covered about 99% of repertoires. A TCS score was defined as the ratio between F50 (clonal expansion) and ExV (chaos), using BLOSUM62-based TCRdist between CDR3 peptides within each V-J. Welch's t-statistics and random forest reduced some 510 V-J features to 10 to 15, which were used in a naive Bayes classifier (R e1071). TCRdb cleaned the public reads at Q25 with fastp, built clones with MiXCR and kept in-frame beta chains. Each record represents a unique CDR3 protein, reported with the most common genes and DNA among its rows. These V and J calls originate from TCRdb's pipeline instead of the authors' own analysis. For this sample there are about 560,000 distinct CDR3 sequences; 14% appear just once. The ten biggest clones cover 14% of the sample.

Sequencing was carried out using blood. The rearrangement joined TRBV7-2 to TRBJ2-2; a confident D gene designation cannot be given. The sequence derives from a woman aged 40 to 49 with Graves' hyperthyroidism. The CDR3 loop reads CASSLLANTGELFF. The nucleotides are TGTGCCAGCAGCTTACTAGCGAACACCGGGGAGCTGTTTTTT.